These 2 T cell receptor beta chains were all obtained from the same sample, sequenced in a study of shared clonotypes between healthy human individuals. Terminally differentiated effector memory CD45RA+ cells were excluded from the naive CD8 cells, which were CD45RO-negative and positively selected for CCR7. Libraries were prepared by immunoSEQ multiplex PCR; TCRdb keeps only in-frame clonotypes and omits some of them. In the table there are about 1,800,000 clones, about 94% of which are singletons. The sample taken for sequencing was naive CD8+ T cells sorted from blood. The receptor source for this set is a man between 18 and 35 years old in good health.

This clone was seen just once. The chain uses TRBV29-1 and TRBJ2-1; 7 nucleotides line up with TRBD2. This CDR3 has 17 residues. V dropped 0 bases and J dropped 0; count of bases not matched to a gene: 8. Germline values: CDR1 SQVTM, CDR2 ANQGSEA. The DNA of the CDR3 is TGCAGCGTTGAAGATCGATATCGCGGGAGCTCCTACAATGAGCAGTTCTTC. Amino acid sequence: CSVEDRYRGSSYNEQFF.

The chain is built from TRBV9 and TRBJ2-1; 10 positions match TRBD1. The CDR3 length is 15 residues. With V trimmed by 3 bases and J by 7 bases, 7 bases remained unmatched. Per the germline V gene, CDR1 is SGDLS and CDR2 is YYNGEE. The CDR3 here is CASSGSGTGVNEQFF. The CDR3 DNA follows: TGTGCCAGCAGCGGATCCGGGACAGGGGTAAATGAGCAGTTCTTC.